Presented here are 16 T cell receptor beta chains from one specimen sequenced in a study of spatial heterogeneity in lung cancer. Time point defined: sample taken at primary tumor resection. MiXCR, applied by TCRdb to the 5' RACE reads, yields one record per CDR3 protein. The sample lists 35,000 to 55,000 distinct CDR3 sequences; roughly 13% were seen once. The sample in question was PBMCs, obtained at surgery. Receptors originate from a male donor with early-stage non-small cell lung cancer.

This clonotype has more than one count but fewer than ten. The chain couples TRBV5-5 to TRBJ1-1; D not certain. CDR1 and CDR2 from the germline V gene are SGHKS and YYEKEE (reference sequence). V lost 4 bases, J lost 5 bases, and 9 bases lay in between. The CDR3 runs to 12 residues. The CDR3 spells CASSVDLTEAFF. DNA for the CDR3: TGTGCCAGCAGCGTGGACTTGACTGAAGCTTTCTTT.

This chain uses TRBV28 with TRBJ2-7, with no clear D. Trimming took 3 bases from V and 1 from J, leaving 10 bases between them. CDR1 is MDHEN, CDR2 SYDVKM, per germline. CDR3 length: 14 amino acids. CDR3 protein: CASSFLLGSYEQYF. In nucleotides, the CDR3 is TGTGCCAGCAGTTTTCTATTAGGGTCCTACGAGCAGTACTTC.

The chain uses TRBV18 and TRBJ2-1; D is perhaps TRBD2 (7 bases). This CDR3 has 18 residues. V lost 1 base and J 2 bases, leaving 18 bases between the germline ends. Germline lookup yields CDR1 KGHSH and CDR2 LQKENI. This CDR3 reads CASSPLAGATPPYNEQFF. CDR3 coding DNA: TGTGCCAGCTCACCACTGGCGGGGGCCACCCCACCCTACAATGAGCAGTTCTTC.

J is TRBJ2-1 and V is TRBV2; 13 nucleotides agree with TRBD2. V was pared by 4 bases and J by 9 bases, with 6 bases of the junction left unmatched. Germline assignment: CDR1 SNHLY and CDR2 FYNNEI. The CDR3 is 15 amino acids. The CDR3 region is CASSAGLAGEVEQFF. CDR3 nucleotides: TGTGCCAGCAGTGCTGGACTAGCGGGAGAGGTTGAGCAGTTCTTC.

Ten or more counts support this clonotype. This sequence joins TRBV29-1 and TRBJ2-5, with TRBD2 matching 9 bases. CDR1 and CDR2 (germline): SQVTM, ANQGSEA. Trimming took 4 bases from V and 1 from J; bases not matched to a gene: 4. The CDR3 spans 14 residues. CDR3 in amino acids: CSVAGGGGQETQYF. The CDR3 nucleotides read TGCAGCGTTGCCGGCGGGGGGGGCCAAGAGACCCAGTACTTC.

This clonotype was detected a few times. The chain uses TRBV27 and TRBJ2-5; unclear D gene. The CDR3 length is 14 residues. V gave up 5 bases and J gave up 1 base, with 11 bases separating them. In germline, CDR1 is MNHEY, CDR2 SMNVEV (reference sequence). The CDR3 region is CASSASRGQETQYF. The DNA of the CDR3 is TGTGCCAGCAGTGCCTCCCGCGGCCAAGAGACCCAGTACTTC.

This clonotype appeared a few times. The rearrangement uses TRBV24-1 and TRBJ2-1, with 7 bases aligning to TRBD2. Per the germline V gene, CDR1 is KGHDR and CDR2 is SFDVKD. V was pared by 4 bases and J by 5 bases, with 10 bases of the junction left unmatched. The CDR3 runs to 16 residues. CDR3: CATSDPGTTMDNEQFF. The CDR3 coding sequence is TGTGCCACCAGTGACCCCGGGACTACGATGGACAATGAGCAGTTCTTC.

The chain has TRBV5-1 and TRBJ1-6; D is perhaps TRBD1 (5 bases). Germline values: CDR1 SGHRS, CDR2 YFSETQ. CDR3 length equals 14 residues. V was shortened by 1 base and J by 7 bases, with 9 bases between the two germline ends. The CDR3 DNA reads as TGCGCCAGCAGCTTGAGTGGGGGGAATTCACCCCTCCACTTT. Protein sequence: CASSLSGGNSPLHF.

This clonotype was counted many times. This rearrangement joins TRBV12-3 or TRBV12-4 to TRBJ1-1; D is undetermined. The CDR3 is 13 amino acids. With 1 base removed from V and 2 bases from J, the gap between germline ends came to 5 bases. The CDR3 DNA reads TGTGCCAGCAGTTTAGGTCCAAACACTGAAGCTTTCTTT. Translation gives CASSLGPNTEAFF.

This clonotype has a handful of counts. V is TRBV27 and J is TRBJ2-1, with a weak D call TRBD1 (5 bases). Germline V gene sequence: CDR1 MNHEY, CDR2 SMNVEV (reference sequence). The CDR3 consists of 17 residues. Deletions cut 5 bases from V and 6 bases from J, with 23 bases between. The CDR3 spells CASSLYITLGPTNEQFF. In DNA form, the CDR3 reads TGTGCCAGCAGTCTCTATATCACGCTGGGGCCAACCAATGAGCAGTTCTTC.

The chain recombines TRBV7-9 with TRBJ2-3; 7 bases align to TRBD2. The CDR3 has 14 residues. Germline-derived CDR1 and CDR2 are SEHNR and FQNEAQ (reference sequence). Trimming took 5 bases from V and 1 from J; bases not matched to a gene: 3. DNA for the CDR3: TGTGCCAGCAGCCGACTAGCACGCACAGATACGCAGTATTTT. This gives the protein CASSRLARTDTQYF. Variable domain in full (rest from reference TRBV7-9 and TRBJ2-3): DTGVSQNPRHKITKRGQNVTFRCDPISEHNRLYWYRQTLGQGPEFLTYFQNEAQLEKSRLLSDRFSAERPKGSFSTLEIQRTEQGDSAMYLCASSRLARTDTQYFGPGTRLTVL.

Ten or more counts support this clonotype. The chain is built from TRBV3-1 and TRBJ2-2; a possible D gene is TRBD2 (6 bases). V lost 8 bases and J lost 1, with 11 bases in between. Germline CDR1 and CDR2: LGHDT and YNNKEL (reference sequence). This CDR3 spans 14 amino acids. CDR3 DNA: TGTGCCAGCGCGGGGACGGAGAACACCGGGGAGCTGTTTTTT. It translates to CASAGTENTGELFF.

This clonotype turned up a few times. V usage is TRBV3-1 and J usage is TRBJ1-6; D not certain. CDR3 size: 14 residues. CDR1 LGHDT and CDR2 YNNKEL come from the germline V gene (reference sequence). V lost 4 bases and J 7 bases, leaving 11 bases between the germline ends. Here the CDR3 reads CASSLEFGNSPLHF. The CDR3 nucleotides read TGTGCCAGCAGCCTCGAATTTGGGAATTCACCCCTCCACTTT.

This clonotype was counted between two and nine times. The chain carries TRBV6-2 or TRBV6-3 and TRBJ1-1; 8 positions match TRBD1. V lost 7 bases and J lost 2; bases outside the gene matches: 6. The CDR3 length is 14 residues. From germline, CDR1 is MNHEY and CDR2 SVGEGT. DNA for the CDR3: TGTGCCAGCACCTTGACAGGGGACAACACTGAAGCTTTCTTT. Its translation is CASTLTGDNTEAFF.

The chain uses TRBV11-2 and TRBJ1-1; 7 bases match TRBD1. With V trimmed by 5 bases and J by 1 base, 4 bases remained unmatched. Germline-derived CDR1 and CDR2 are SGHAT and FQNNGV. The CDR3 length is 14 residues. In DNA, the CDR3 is TGTGCCAGCAGCCTCACAGGGGCGAACACTGAAGCTTTCTTT. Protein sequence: CASSLTGANTEAFF.

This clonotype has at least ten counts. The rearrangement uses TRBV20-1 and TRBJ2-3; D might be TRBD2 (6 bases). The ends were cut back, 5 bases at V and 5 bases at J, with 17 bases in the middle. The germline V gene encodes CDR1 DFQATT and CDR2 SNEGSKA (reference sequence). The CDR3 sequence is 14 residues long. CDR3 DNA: TGCAGTGCTTCGGCGGGACCTCATGGAGATACGCAGTATTTT. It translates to CSASAGPHGDTQYF.